Presented here are 28 T cell receptor beta chains from one specimen sequenced in a study of blood T cell repertoires in COVID-19. Using immunoSEQ multiplex PCR, the repertoire was profiled, and TCRdb retains in-frame clones only, with some absent. The repertoire holds approximately 310,000 clones, around 86% seen once, with roughly 5.2% in the top ten. Sequencing input: PBMCs or T cells enriched from blood (not recorded which). These receptor sequences come from a man aged 55 to 70 who had recovered from COVID-19.

The chain combines TRBV11-2 with TRBJ2-3; 9 bases match TRBD2. The CDR3 sequence is 16 residues long. Germline CDR1 and CDR2: SGHAT and FQNNGV. After removal of 5 bases from V and 0 bases from J, the junction contained 6 bases not matched to a gene. CDR3 amino acids: CASSLQTSGSTDTQYF. In DNA form, the CDR3 reads TGTGCCAGCAGCCTCCAGACTAGCGGAAGCACAGATACGCAGTATTTT.

This chain uses TRBV7-9 with TRBJ2-5; weak D call: TRBD2 (6 bases). Per germline, CDR1 SEHNR and CDR2 FQNEAQ (reference sequence). Trimming took off 5 bases at V and 3 bases at J, with 22 bases between the two ends. This CDR3 is built from 17 residues. In DNA form, the CDR3 reads TGTGCCAGCAGCCCCGACTTAGGGTTGGCGGGAAAAGAGACCCAGTACTTC. Protein sequence: CASSPDLGLAGKETQYF.

The chain links TRBV7-2 to TRBJ2-3; 10 bases line up with TRBD2. J was trimmed by 4 bases and V by 4 bases; bases with no gene match: 14. Looked up from germline, CDR1 is SGHTA and CDR2 is FQGNSA. The CDR3 is 18 residues long. The CDR3 loop is CASSSTPAASGSADTQYF. The CDR3 DNA follows: TGTGCCAGCAGCTCTACCCCTGCGGCTAGCGGGAGTGCAGATACGCAGTATTTT.

V and J are TRBV5-1 and TRBJ1-3; 9 bases are a match to TRBD1. There are 15 residues in the CDR3. The V and J ends lost 4 bases and 2 bases, in that order; junction bases with no gene match: 4. In germline, CDR1 is SGHRS, CDR2 YFSETQ. The CDR3 bases are TGCGCCAGCAGCCGTACAGGGGGCACTGGAAACACCATATATTTT. Translation gives CASSRTGGTGNTIYF. The full variable domain, with the rest looked up from reference TRBV5-1 and TRBJ1-3, is KAGVTQTPRYLIKTRGQQVTLSCSPISGHRSVSWYQQTPGQGLQFLFEYFSETQRNKGNFPGRFSGRQFSNSRSEMNVSTLELGDSALYLCASSRTGGTGNTIYFGEGSWLTVV.

J is TRBJ2-1 and V is TRBV19; perhaps TRBD2 as D (6 bases). Trimming took off 7 bases at V and 6 bases at J, with 19 bases between the two ends. The length of the CDR3 is 15 residues. From germline, CDR1 is LNHDA and CDR2 SQIVND (reference sequence). DNA of the CDR3: TGTGCCAGTACCCGAACGGGACTGATAATCAATGAGCAGTTCTTC. Translating it yields CASTRTGLIINEQFF.

The chain employs TRBV6-6 and TRBJ2-7; 9 nucleotides line up with TRBD1. The CDR3 spans 14 residues. Germline CDR1 MNHNY, CDR2 SVGAGI (reference sequence). Trimming removed 4 bases from V and 5 bases from J; junction bases left unmatched: 6. The CDR3 bases are TGTGCCAGCAGTTCGACAGGGGGTTTGAACGAGCAGTACTTC. Its protein product is CASSSTGGLNEQYF.

The J gene is TRBJ2-7, the V gene TRBV5-1, with 7 bases aligning to TRBD1. The CDR3 sequence is 15 residues long. V gave up 0 bases and J gave up 5 bases; unmatched junction bases: 8. Per the germline V gene, CDR1 is SGHRS and CDR2 is YFSETQ. CDR3: CASSLVDRLGDEQYF. The CDR3 DNA sequence: TGCGCCAGCAGCTTGGTGGACAGGCTTGGGGACGAGCAGTACTTC.

This clone was picked up a small number of times. CDR3 residues: CASTLTLGTSGRYEQFF. Here the CDR3 DNA reads TGTGCCAGCACCCTGACGTTGGGGACTAGCGGGAGATATGAGCAGTTCTTC. The chain uses TRBV28 and TRBJ2-1; 14 positions match TRBD2. Per germline, CDR1 MDHEN and CDR2 SYDVKM. The CDR3 length is 17 residues. J was trimmed by 8 bases and V by 7 bases; bases with no gene match: 13.

The chain employs TRBV20-1 and TRBJ1-5; D is perhaps TRBD1 (6 bases). Trimming stripped 3 bases from V and 5 bases from J, with 17 bases between. CDR1 DFQATT and CDR2 SNEGSKA come from the germline V gene (reference sequence). The CDR3 extends over 15 amino acids. In nucleotides, the CDR3 is TGCAGTGCTAGTGGGACACCGGGGGGGGATCAGCCCCAGCATTTT. This encodes CSASGTPGGDQPQHF.

The table lists this clone with a count of one. The rearrangement joins TRBV12-3 or TRBV12-4 to TRBJ2-2, with D tentatively TRBD1 (5 bases). The germline V and J ends were trimmed by 5 bases and 6 bases, with 10 bases remaining between them. The CDR3 length is 13 residues. CDR3 sequence: CASSLRVAGELFF. CDR3 nucleotide sequence: TGTGCCAGCAGTCTCAGGGTGGCCGGGGAGCTGTTTTTT.

The V and J genes are TRBV10-3 and TRBJ2-1; the match to TRBD2 covers 7 bases. CDR1 and CDR2 (germline): ENHRY, SYGVKD. This CDR3 has 13 residues. The V segment lost 7 bases and the J segment 4 bases; nucleotides outside the gene matches: 4. CDR3 residues: CAIMEGGYNEQFF. The CDR3 region has the DNA TGTGCCATCATGGAGGGAGGGTACAATGAGCAGTTCTTC.

The CDR3 sequence: CASSLEGVAGGPGETQYF. CDR3 DNA sequence: TGTGCCAGCAGCTTAGAGGGAGTAGCGGGAGGGCCGGGAGAGACCCAGTACTTC. The rearrangement joins TRBV7-2 to TRBJ2-5; 11 nucleotides agree with TRBD2. CDR1 and CDR2 (germline): SGHTA, FQGNSA. V shed 1 base, J shed 4 bases, and the junction held 11 bases outside the gene matches. This CDR3 has 18 amino acids.

The chain links TRBV5-1 to TRBJ2-7, with 11 bases aligning to TRBD2. Germline V CDR1 and CDR2: SGHRS, YFSETQ. There are 15 residues in the CDR3. The V and J ends lost 2 bases and 5 bases, in that order; junction bases with no gene match: 6. CDR3 sequence (DNA): TGCGCCAGCAGCTTTACTAGCGGGGGAAGCAACGAGCAGTACTTC. Encoded protein: CASSFTSGGSNEQYF.

The chain is built from TRBV24-1 and TRBJ2-1, with D tentatively TRBD2 (6 bases). CDR3 size: 13 residues. V was cut by 9 bases and J by 4 bases, with 12 bases left in between. In germline, CDR1 is KGHDR, CDR2 SFDVKD. CDR3 in DNA: TGTGCCACCGGAGGCGGGGTTTACAATGAGCAGTTCTTC. Translating gives CATGGGVYNEQFF.

The rearrangement uses TRBV5-1 and TRBJ1-1, with D possibly being TRBD1 (5 bases). CDR3 size: 14 residues. Germline V gene sequence: CDR1 SGHRS, CDR2 YFSETQ. Deletions cut 2 bases from V and 1 base from J, with 9 bases between. The CDR3 DNA reads TGCGCCAGCAGCTTACAGGACCGGAACACTGAAGCTTTCTTT. Translation: CASSLQDRNTEAFF.

The V call is TRBV28, the J call TRBJ2-2; 7 nucleotides match TRBD2. Germline values: CDR1 MDHEN, CDR2 SYDVKM. V shed 9 bases, J shed 2 bases, and the junction held 12 bases outside the gene matches. This CDR3 region has 16 residues. The chain's CDR3 is CASSGFGGGNTGELFF. DNA of the CDR3: TGTGCCAGTTCTGGATTTGGGGGGGGAAACACCGGGGAGCTGTTTTTT.

Only a few counts were recorded for this clone. The rearrangement uses TRBV28 and TRBJ2-7; D unresolved. Germline-derived CDR1 and CDR2 are MDHEN and SYDVKM. V was cut by 5 bases and J by 2 bases, with 13 bases left in between. This CDR3 contains 14 residues. The CDR3 reads CASSISWATYEQYF. The CDR3, as DNA: TGTGCCAGCAGTATTAGTTGGGCTACCTACGAGCAGTACTTC.

This rearrangement joins TRBV29-1 to TRBJ2-3; 14 positions agree with TRBD2. Trimming at V came to 7 bases and at J to 7 bases, leaving 7 bases not matched to a gene. Germline values: CDR1 SQVTM, CDR2 ANQGSEA. CDR3 length: 14 residues. The CDR3 spells CSARLAGGVYTQYF. In DNA, the CDR3 is TGCAGCGCTCGACTAGCGGGAGGGGTGTATACGCAGTATTTT.

This clone was seen once. The chain is built from TRBV6-6 and TRBJ1-1; D is perhaps TRBD1 (5 bases). Germline V gene data show CDR1 as MNHNY and CDR2 as SVGAGI (reference sequence). V lost 2 bases and J 6 bases, leaving 7 bases between the germline ends. CDR3 length equals 12 residues. The CDR3 loop reads CASSYVTAEAFF. In DNA form, the CDR3 reads TGTGCCAGCAGTTACGTGACAGCTGAAGCTTTCTTT.

The J gene is TRBJ2-7, the V gene TRBV6-5; 7 bases are a match to TRBD1. The CDR3 sequence is 15 residues long. The trim removed 1 base at V and 5 bases at J, leaving 8 bases unmatched. The germline V gene encodes CDR1 MNHEY and CDR2 SVGAGI. The CDR3 region is CASSYFHRGGDEQYF. CDR3 in DNA: TGTGCCAGCAGTTACTTCCACAGGGGTGGGGACGAGCAGTACTTC.

The gene calls are TRBV4-1 and TRBJ2-3, with 7 positions matching TRBD1. Germline V gene data show CDR1 as MGHRA and CDR2 as YSYEKL. The CDR3 runs 16 residues. V dropped 0 bases and J dropped 4; count of bases not matched to a gene: 7. The CDR3 DNA reads TGCGCCAGCAGCCAAGATAAGGGGGCAGGGGCAGATACGCAGTATTTT. Its translation: CASSQDKGAGADTQYF.

Concerning this clone itself: Other DNA sequences of this sample code for an identical CDR3. V and J are TRBV5-1 and TRBJ2-7; tentatively, D is TRBD2 (6 bases). Germline V gives CDR1 SGHRS, CDR2 YFSETQ. The CDR3 loop spans 14 amino acids. Trimming left V 4 bases short and J 2 bases short, with 13 bases between. CDR3 residues: CASSLTGDPYEQYF. The CDR3 DNA reads as TGCGCCAGCAGCCTGACGGGGGACCCCTACGAGCAGTACTTC.

This chain joins TRBV7-2 and TRBJ2-3, with 7 bases identical to TRBD2. The germline gives CDR1 SGHTA, CDR2 FQGNSA. V was pared by 1 base and J by 6 bases, with 13 bases of the junction left unmatched. This CDR3 contains 17 residues. CDR3 residues: CASSLGGPASGLDTQYF. In nucleotides, the CDR3 is TGTGCCAGCAGCTTAGGCGGGCCGGCTAGCGGTTTGGATACGCAGTATTTT.

The rearrangement joins TRBV7-2 to TRBJ2-1; tentatively, D is TRBD2 (5 bases). The CDR3 is 16 residues long. Germline V gives CDR1 SGHTA, CDR2 FQGNSA. Deletions cut 3 bases from V and 1 base from J, with 13 bases between. CDR3 coding DNA: TGTGCCAGCAGCTTGGACTGGGCGAGGTCCTACAATGAGCAGTTCTTC. This sequence encodes CASSLDWARSYNEQFF.

This clone was found many times. In DNA, the CDR3 is TGTGCCATCAGTGGGCAGGGGGCGCGAGACGGCTACACCTTC. As protein: CAISGQGARDGYTF. V gene TRBV10-3 combines with J gene TRBJ1-2; 8 bases are shared with TRBD1. Trimming cost V 4 bases and J 8 bases; bases outside gene matches: 9. CDR1 ENHRY and CDR2 SYGVKD come from the germline V gene. The CDR3 loop spans 14 amino acids.

The rearrangement joins TRBV15 to TRBJ2-7; 10 nucleotides agree with TRBD2. Looked up from germline, CDR1 is LNHNV and CDR2 is YYDKDF (reference sequence). There are 14 residues in the CDR3. V lost 2 bases, J lost 4 bases, and 2 bases stayed unmatched. CDR3 residues: CATSRLAGVYEQYF. For the CDR3, the DNA is TGTGCCACCAGCAGACTAGCGGGAGTTTACGAGCAGTACTTC.

This rearrangement joins TRBV5-5 to TRBJ2-7, with 7 bases identical to TRBD1. Trimming at V came to 5 bases and at J to 5 bases, leaving 10 bases not matched to a gene. Germline lookup yields CDR1 SGHKS and CDR2 YYEKEE (reference sequence). The CDR3 loop spans 14 amino acids. The CDR3 DNA follows: TGTGCCAGCAGGGGACAGTTTAATTCCGACGAGCAGTACTTC. This sequence encodes CASRGQFNSDEQYF.

This clone appeared a few times. V is TRBV24-1 and J is TRBJ1-5, with 10 bases aligning to TRBD1. J gave up 0 bases and V 5 bases, and 6 bases lay outside the gene matches. Germline assignment: CDR1 KGHDR and CDR2 SFDVKD. The CDR3 contains 17 residues. The chain's CDR3 is CATSAAGQGHSNQPQHF. Written as DNA, the CDR3 is TGTGCCACCAGTGCCGCGGGACAGGGGCATAGCAATCAGCCCCAGCATTTT.